This is a list of T cell receptor beta chains from one sample in a study of post-analysis software for immune sequencing data. TCRdb recomputed calls from the PCR reads with MiXCR, one row per CDR3 protein. The table shows about 770,000 distinct CDR3 sequences, with roughly 50% occurring only once. The sequenced material came from blood. All receptors derive from a girl aged 10 to 17 with multiple sclerosis. Both conserved end residues are part of each CDR3. Fields, in order: CDR3 length, V gene, clone size, D gene, J gene, CDR3 DNA, CDR3 protein. A D gene is named only where the DNA matches it firmly. Clone size is stated in some rows and not others, as once, few, many or a class when expanded.

length: 13; V: TRBV7-9; size: once; D: .; J: TRBJ2-1; DNA: TGTGCCAGCAGCCCCGGGTCCAGGGATGAGCAGTTCTTC; CDR3: CASSPGSRDEQFF
length: 14; V: TRBV5-1; size: .; D: TRBD1; J: TRBJ1-2; DNA: TGCGCCAGCAGCTTCGGGACAGGGGATTTGGGCTACACCTTC; CDR3: CASSFGTGDLGYTF
length: 15; V: TRBV3-1; size: .; D: .; J: TRBJ2-1; DNA: TGTGCCAGCAGCCACAGAGGGGGGGGCCTCAATGAGCAGTTCTTC; CDR3: CASSHRGGGLNEQFF
length: 15; V: TRBV4-3; size: few; D: .; J: TRBJ2-7; DNA: TGCGCCAGCAGCCAAGATGTAGGACTTCTCTCCGAGCAGTACTTC; CDR3: CASSQDVGLLSEQYF
length: 15; V: TRBV5-1; size: .; D: .; J: TRBJ2-5; DNA: TGCGCCAGCAGCTTGTACGGGAGCGATCTGGAGACCCAGTACTTC; CDR3: CASSLYGSDLETQYF
length: 14; V: TRBV20-1; size: .; D: TRBD1; J: TRBJ1-2; DNA: TGCAGTGCTAGGTCGGGACAGGGGAGGGGTGGCTACACCTTC; CDR3: CSARSGQGRGGYTF
length: 14; V: TRBV20-1; size: .; D: .; J: TRBJ2-7; DNA: TGCAGTGCTAGAGGCGGGCTAGGCGACTACGAGCAGTACTTC; CDR3: CSARGGLGDYEQYF
length: 14; V: TRBV6-6; size: .; D: .; J: TRBJ1-2; DNA: TGTGCCAGCAGTTACTTGGGGGTTCACTATGGCTACACCTTC; CDR3: CASSYLGVHYGYTF
length: 14; V: TRBV6-1; size: few; D: TRBD1; J: TRBJ1-2; DNA: TGTGCCAGCAGCCCTGCCCGGACAGGCGATGGCTACACCTTC; CDR3: CASSPARTGDGYTF
length: 15; V: TRBV7-2; size: .; D: .; J: TRBJ1-2; DNA: TGTGCCAGCAGCTGGGGACGGATAGCTAACTATGGCCACACCTTC; CDR3: CASSWGRIANYGHTF
length: 13; V: TRBV20-1; size: .; D: .; J: TRBJ2-7; DNA: TGCAGTGCTAGAGGCTCAGGGGCCTACGAGCAGTACTTC; CDR3: CSARGSGAYEQYF
length: 14; V: TRBV7-9; size: .; D: .; J: TRBJ1-2; DNA: TGTGCCAGCAGATCCTTACAGGGCAACTATGGCTACACCTTC; CDR3: CASRSLQGNYGYTF
length: 13; V: TRBV7-9; size: .; D: TRBD2; J: TRBJ2-5; DNA: TGTGCCAGCAGCTCCACGACTAGCGGGATGAAGTACTTC; CDR3: CASSSTTSGMKYF
length: 11; V: TRBV27; size: .; D: .; J: TRBJ2-2; DNA: TGTGCCAGCAGATACACCGGGGAGCTGTTTTTT; CDR3: CASRYTGELFF
length: 12; V: TRBV12-3/TRBV12-4; size: .; D: TRBD1; J: TRBJ1-2; DNA: TGTGCCAGCACCTCAGGGGGCGGGGGCTACACCTTC; CDR3: CASTSGGGGYTF
length: 13; V: TRBV14; size: .; D: .; J: TRBJ1-1; DNA: TGTGCCAGCAGCCAACTGTCGAACACTGAAGCTTTCTTT; CDR3: CASSQLSNTEAFF
length: 13; V: TRBV5-6; size: .; D: TRBD1; J: TRBJ1-2; DNA: TGTGCCAGCAGTTCCGGGACAGTTGGGGGCTACACCTTC; CDR3: CASSSGTVGGYTF
length: 16; V: TRBV28; size: few; D: .; J: TRBJ2-7; DNA: TGTGCCAGCAGTTCAGCCGGGACCAGCAATACCTACGAGCAGTACTTC; CDR3: CASSSAGTSNTYEQYF
length: 14; V: TRBV29-1; size: .; D: TRBD2; J: TRBJ2-7; DNA: TGCAGCGTTGACGCCGGGAGGCTCTACAATGAGCAGTACTTC; CDR3: CSVDAGRLYNEQYF
length: 18; V: TRBV10-3; size: few; D: .; J: TRBJ2-5; DNA: TGTGCCATCAGTGAGCCCCCATCCGGGACGGAGGGAAGGGAGACCCAGTACTTC; CDR3: CAISEPPSGTEGRETQYF
length: 17; V: TRBV7-6; size: .; D: .; J: TRBJ2-1; DNA: TGTGCCAGCAGCTTACTGTGGACGGCCAGCTCCTACAATGAGCAGTTCTTC; CDR3: CASSLLWTASSYNEQFF
length: 14; V: TRBV5-1; size: .; D: .; J: TRBJ2-7; DNA: TGCGCCAGCAGCATCCTGGACGAATCCTACAAGCAGTACTTC; CDR3: CASSILDESYKQYF
length: 15; V: TRBV28; size: few; D: .; J: TRBJ2-4; DNA: TGTGCCAGCAGTGAACCGAGAATCGCCAAAAACATTCAGTACTTC; CDR3: CASSEPRIAKNIQYF
length: 15; V: TRBV28; size: few; D: .; J: TRBJ1-1; DNA: TGTGCCAGCAGTTTTTCGATCCGGATAAACACTGAAGCTTTCTTT; CDR3: CASSFSIRINTEAFF
length: 14; V: TRBV6-5; size: once; D: TRBD1; J: TRBJ1-1; DNA: TGTGCCAGCAGTTATGCTCAGGGGGGCACTGAAGCTTTCTTT; CDR3: CASSYAQGGTEAFF
length: 16; V: TRBV3-1; size: .; D: .; J: TRBJ1-2; DNA: TGTGCCAGCAGCCAAGATGCGGGCGGATCTAACTATGGCTACACCTTC; CDR3: CASSQDAGGSNYGYTF
length: 14; V: TRBV28; size: .; D: .; J: TRBJ2-1; DNA: TGTGCCAGCGGAGACACCCTCACTTGGGATGAGCAGTTCTTC; CDR3: CASGDTLTWDEQFF
length: 16; V: TRBV6-2/TRBV6-3; size: .; D: TRBD2; J: TRBJ2-5; DNA: TGTGCCAGCAGTGACCTGACTAGCGGGAGTGGCGAGACCCAGTACTTC; CDR3: CASSDLTSGSGETQYF